The text below deals with one T cell receptor beta chain. The antigen is not known. The data were obtained in a study of somatic mutations in cytotoxic T cells in rheumatoid arthritis. Study-level background: Blood samples of 25 to 30 ml were drawn from patients (in EDTA) right after diagnosis and before any treatment.

TCRdb keeps only in-frame clones here, not all; method: immunoSEQ multiplex PCR. Here the sample spans under 11,000 clones, 80% being singletons. Study findings and constraints: Healthy controls did not share the age-linked increase in CD8+ clonality seen in rheumatoid arthritis patients.

The specimen was CD8+ T cells sorted from blood. This TCR came from an adult with rheumatoid arthritis.

CDR3 in DNA: TGTGCCAGCAGCTTAGATGACAGTAATCAGCCCCAGCATTTT. Its protein product is CASSLDDSNQPQHF. The chain joins TRBV7-2 to TRBJ1-5; maybe TRBD1 (5 bases). Trimming pared 1 base from V and 4 bases from J, leaving 8 bases between. This CDR3 comprises 14 residues. Germline V CDR1 and CDR2: SGHTA, FQGNSA.